Below, 5 T cell receptor beta chains from the same sample are listed, as sequenced in a study of blood T cell repertoires in COVID-19. Sequencing was performed with immunoSEQ multiplex PCR; in TCRdb, only in-frame clones are kept and a portion is missing. This sample has 300,000 to 400,000 clones, with under 95% found just once. Sequences were obtained from peripheral blood. The receptors derive from a woman in her late teens or twenties who had recovered from COVID-19.

The chain carries TRBV11-3 and TRBJ2-2, with 7 bases lining up with TRBD2. This CDR3 region has 15 residues. CDR1 is SGHNT and CDR2 is YENEEA in the germline V gene. The junction had 8 bases not matched to a gene; V was cut back by 5 bases and J by 5 bases. The CDR3 DNA sequence: TGTGCCAGCAGCCACCGGACTAGATCGACCGGGGAGCTGTTTTTT. This gives the protein CASSHRTRSTGELFF.

The chain employs TRBV11-3 and TRBJ2-2, with 13 bases identical to TRBD2. The CDR3 has 15 residues. In germline, CDR1 is SGHNT, CDR2 YENEEA. With V trimmed by 5 bases and J by 9 bases, 6 bases remained unmatched. The CDR3 loop reads CASSPRTSGGRELFF. For the CDR3, the DNA is TGTGCCAGCAGCCCGAGGACTAGCGGGGGACGGGAGCTGTTTTTT.

A few counts support this clone. The gene calls are TRBV2 and TRBJ2-4; TRBD1 agrees at 9 bases. Germline values: CDR1 SNHLY, CDR2 FYNNEI. The CDR3 runs to 13 residues. Trimming cost V 5 bases and J 9 bases; bases outside gene matches: 5. This CDR3 reads CASSSGTGTIQYF. DNA of the CDR3: TGTGCCAGCAGTTCCGGGACAGGGACCATTCAGTACTTC.

This clone was counted a single time. V and J are TRBV7-9 and TRBJ2-2; D is ambiguous. Trimming took 6 bases from V and 7 from J, leaving 9 bases between them. The CDR3 extends over 12 amino acids. Germline V gene data show CDR1 as SEHNR and CDR2 as FQNEAQ (reference sequence). In DNA form, the CDR3 reads TGTGCCAGCAGTTCTACGGGCGGGGAGCTGTTTTTT. This codes for CASSSTGGELFF.

V usage is TRBV4-3 and J usage is TRBJ2-1; D gene uncertain. Per the germline V gene, CDR1 is LGHNA and CDR2 is YSLEER. V lost 4 bases and J lost 9, with 16 bases in between. The CDR3 has 14 amino acids. This chain's CDR3 is CASSPVPTPGEQFF. For the CDR3, the DNA is TGCGCCAGCAGCCCCGTGCCCACTCCTGGTGAGCAGTTCTTC.